The 6 T cell receptor beta chains given below trace back to one sample, sequenced in a study of CD8+ T cells in alopecia areata. Stated treatment: oral pan-JAK inhibitor, 5-10 mg twice daily. Reverse transcription of extracted RNA yielded cDNA, which provided the sequencing template. The table came from immunoSEQ multiplex PCR; TCRdb's copy has only in-frame clones and leaves some out. In the table there are more than 200,000 clones, 66% of which are singletons. The source material was CD4+ T cells sorted from blood, sampled at approximately week 42, from a patient treated with tofacitinib. These receptors all come from a human donor with alopecia areata.

The rearrangement joins TRBV5-6 to TRBJ2-1; 8 bases line up with TRBD1. CDR3 length: 15 residues. Germline CDR1 reads SGHDT; CDR2 reads YYEEEE. Trimming cost V 0 bases and J 6 bases; bases outside gene matches: 5. The CDR3 sequence: CASSLGQGAFNEQFF. In DNA form, the CDR3 reads TGTGCCAGCAGCTTGGGGCAGGGGGCTTTCAATGAGCAGTTCTTC.

The rearrangement joins TRBV29-1 to TRBJ1-1; no definite D call. The germline V gene encodes CDR1 SQVTM and CDR2 ANQGSEA. Trimming took off 6 bases at V and 4 bases at J, with 15 bases between the two ends. CDR3 length equals 13 residues. The CDR3 loop is CSVKGLGSTEAFF. The DNA of the CDR3 is TGCAGCGTAAAGGGCCTCGGGAGCACTGAAGCTTTCTTT.

Regarding this clone: Other DNA variants within this sample encode the same CDR3. The chain has TRBV29-1 and TRBJ1-2, with 8 bases lining up with TRBD1. Trimming at V came to 1 base and at J to 8 bases, leaving 3 bases not matched to a gene. The CDR3 is 12 amino acids. CDR1 and CDR2 (germline): SQVTM, ANQGSEA. The DNA of the CDR3 is TGCAGCGTTGAAGCCCCAGGGGGCGGCTACACCTTC. Protein product: CSVEAPGGGYTF.

The CDR3 DNA reads as TGTGCCAGCAGTTTTCAGGGGGCTCGTTCACCCCTCCACTTT. It yields the protein CASSFQGARSPLHF. This sequence joins TRBV27 and TRBJ1-6; 8 bases map to TRBD1. Germline assignment: CDR1 MNHEY and CDR2 SMNVEV (reference sequence). V lost 3 bases, J lost 9 bases, and 4 bases stayed unmatched. The CDR3 totals 14 residues.

The rearrangement joins TRBV30 to TRBJ2-3, with 10 bases fitting TRBD2. Germline values: CDR1 GTSNPN, CDR2 SVGIG (reference sequence). This CDR3 is built from 13 residues. V shed 2 bases, J shed 5 bases, and the junction held 1 base outside the gene matches. CDR3 sequence: CAWSSSGGDTQYF. Written as DNA, the CDR3 is TGTGCCTGGAGTTCTAGCGGGGGAGATACGCAGTATTTT.

The chain joins TRBV30 to TRBJ1-2; 8 bases are shared with TRBD1. Germline assignment: CDR1 GTSNPN and CDR2 SVGIG (reference sequence). This CDR3 has 13 amino acids. V shed 0 bases, J shed 10 bases, and the junction held 7 bases outside the gene matches. The chain's CDR3 is CAWSVGQGPPYTF. In DNA, the CDR3 is TGTGCCTGGAGTGTTGGACAGGGTCCCCCCTACACCTTC.